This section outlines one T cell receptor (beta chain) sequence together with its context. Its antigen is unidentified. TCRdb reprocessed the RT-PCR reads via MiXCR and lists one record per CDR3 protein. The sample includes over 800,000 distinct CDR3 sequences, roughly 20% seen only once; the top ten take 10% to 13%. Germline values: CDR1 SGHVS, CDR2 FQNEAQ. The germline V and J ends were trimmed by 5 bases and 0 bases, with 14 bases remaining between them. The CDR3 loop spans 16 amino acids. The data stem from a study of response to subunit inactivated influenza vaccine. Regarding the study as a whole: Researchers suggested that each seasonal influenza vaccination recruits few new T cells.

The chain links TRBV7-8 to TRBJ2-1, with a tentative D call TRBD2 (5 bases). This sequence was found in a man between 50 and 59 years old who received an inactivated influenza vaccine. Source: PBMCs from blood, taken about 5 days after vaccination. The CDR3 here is CASSQGLPSSYNEQFF. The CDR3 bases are TGTGCCAGCAGCCAAGGACTGCCGAGCTCCTACAATGAGCAGTTCTTC. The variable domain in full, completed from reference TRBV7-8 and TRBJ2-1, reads GAGVSQSPRYKVAKRGQDVALRCDPISGHVSLFWYQQALGQGPEFLTYFQNEAQLDKSGLPSDRFFAERPEGSVSTLKIQRTQQEDSAVYLCASSQGLPSSYNEQFFGPGTRLTVL.